These 27 T cell receptor beta chains came from one sample sequenced in a study of blood T cell repertoires in COVID-19 (dated by TCRdb to about 2020). The protocol used for the library was the immunoSEQ multiplex PCR assay. TCRdb holds this immuneACCESS table with in-frame rearrangements only. Some clones are missing; in checked studies, unresolved V genes explain under half, and the rest has no known cause. The sample yields around 100,000 clones; 88% were counted once. Clones ranked in the top ten supply around 3.5% of the sample. Sequencing was carried out using peripheral blood. The receptors derive from a human donor in a cohort sampled during active COVID-19.

Here the CDR3 reads CAWCPSGIETQYF. CDR3 sequence (DNA): TGTGCCTGGTGTCCTAGCGGGATAGAGACCCAGTACTTC. The chain carries TRBV30 and TRBJ2-5, with TRBD2 matching 9 bases. Per germline, CDR1 GTSNPN and CDR2 SVGIG (reference sequence). The CDR3 length is 13 residues. V lost 5 bases, J lost 4 bases, and 5 bases stayed unmatched.

The rearrangement joins TRBV7-8 to TRBJ1-1, with D hard to call. This CDR3 is 12 amino acids long. The germline V gene has CDR1 SGHVS and CDR2 FQNEAQ. The ends were cut back, 2 bases at V and 5 bases at J, with 6 bases in the middle. The CDR3 nucleotides are TGTGCCAGCAGCTTAACTCGGACTGAAGCTTTCTTT. This encodes CASSLTRTEAFF. The full variable domain, in which reference TRBV7-8 and TRBJ1-1 provide the parts outside the CDR3, is GAGVSQSPRYKVAKRGQDVALRCDPISGHVSLFWYQQALGQGPEFLTYFQNEAQLDKSGLPSDRFFAERPEGSVSTLKIQRTQQEDSAVYLCASSLTRTEAFFGQGTRLTVV.

The gene calls are TRBV19 and TRBJ2-3; the match to TRBD2 covers 10 bases. Germline CDR1 reads LNHDA; CDR2 reads SQIVND (reference sequence). The CDR3 extends over 16 amino acids. V lost 5 bases and J lost 1; bases outside the gene matches: 6. This CDR3 reads CASSFSTSGGTDTQYF. CDR3 in DNA: TGTGCCAGTAGTTTCTCAACTAGCGGGGGCACAGATACGCAGTATTTT.

The rearrangement uses TRBV7-2 and TRBJ2-4, with D perhaps TRBD2 (5 bases). The CDR3 length is 15 residues. Germline lookup yields CDR1 SGHTA and CDR2 FQGNSA. The V end was cut by 1 base, the J end by 3 bases, with 10 bases between. The CDR3 DNA sequence: TGTGCCAGCAGCTTAGTGGAGGCCGGCAAAAACATTCAGTACTTC. Translating it yields CASSLVEAGKNIQYF.

V and J are TRBV7-8 and TRBJ1-1; perhaps TRBD1 as D (5 bases). Trimming took 5 bases from V and 0 from J, leaving 16 bases between them. The CDR3 contains 16 residues. Germline V gene data show CDR1 as SGHVS and CDR2 as FQNEAQ. The CDR3 coding sequence is TGTGCCAGCAGCCCAGCTGGGGCCCGCATGAACACTGAAGCTTTCTTT. Its protein is CASSPAGARMNTEAFF.

The chain employs TRBV10-1 and TRBJ2-1, with D unclear. This CDR3 comprises 13 residues. The V end lost 6 bases, the J end lost 3 bases, and 9 bases lay between the germline ends. Germline assignment: CDR1 WNHNN and CDR2 SYGVQD (reference sequence). The CDR3, as DNA: TGCGCCAGCAGCAACGACAACTACAATGAGCAGTTCTTC. It is translated as CASSNDNYNEQFF.

The V and J genes are TRBV5-1 and TRBJ1-2; TRBD1 aligns across 8 bases. J was trimmed by 8 bases and V by 4 bases; bases with no gene match: 10. The CDR3 spans 14 residues. Germline lookup yields CDR1 SGHRS and CDR2 YFSETQ. CDR3 loop: CASSPEGQVSGYTF. The DNA for the CDR3 is TGCGCCAGCAGCCCGGAGGGACAGGTCTCAGGCTACACCTTC.

The J gene is TRBJ1-5, the V gene TRBV18; D unresolved. The CDR3 extends over 14 amino acids. From germline, CDR1 is KGHSH and CDR2 LQKENI. Trimming removed 6 bases from V and 5 bases from J, with 14 bases in between. CDR3 amino acids: CASSAGSGDQPQHF. The CDR3 nucleotides are TGTGCCAGCTCTGCGGGATCCGGGGATCAGCCCCAGCATTTT. Supplemented by reference TRBV18 and TRBJ1-5, the full variable domain reads NAGVMQNPRHLVRRRGQEARLRCSPMKGHSHVYWYRQLPEEGLKFMVYLQKENIIDESGMPKERFSAEFPKEGPSILRIQQVVRGDSAAYFCASSAGSGDQPQHFGDGTRLSIL.

This clone appeared a few times. This rearrangement joins TRBV5-1 to TRBJ1-2; 11 positions match TRBD1. Trimming at V came to 5 bases and at J to 5 bases, leaving 26 bases not matched to a gene. Germline CDR1 is SGHRS and CDR2 is YFSETQ. There are 21 residues in the CDR3. The CDR3 DNA sequence: TGCGCCAGCAGAGGCCCGCGGACCACCGGGACAGGGGGTGTATTGGAGTATGGCTACACCTTC. As protein: CASRGPRTTGTGGVLEYGYTF. Supplemented by reference TRBV5-1 and TRBJ1-2, the full variable domain reads KAGVTQTPRYLIKTRGQQVTLSCSPISGHRSVSWYQQTPGQGLQFLFEYFSETQRNKGNFPGRFSGRQFSNSRSEMNVSTLELGDSALYLCASRGPRTTGTGGVLEYGYTFGSGTRLTVV.

The rearrangement joins TRBV27 to TRBJ2-1; 13 nucleotides match TRBD2. This CDR3 has 16 residues. Per germline, CDR1 MNHEY and CDR2 SMNVEV (reference sequence). Trimming took 5 bases from V and 2 from J; bases not matched to a gene: 3. The CDR3 reads CASSPTSGGAYNEQFF. The CDR3 DNA reads as TGTGCCAGCAGTCCTACTAGCGGGGGGGCCTACAATGAGCAGTTCTTC.

The V gene is TRBV30, the J gene TRBJ2-3; TRBD1 matches 8 bases. The germline CDR1 and CDR2 sequences are GTSNPN and SVGIG (reference sequence). This CDR3 is built from 16 residues. Trimming at V came to 0 bases and at J to 4 bases, leaving 9 bases not matched to a gene. CDR3 residues: CAWSVGDRWDSDTQYF. Here the CDR3 DNA reads TGTGCCTGGAGTGTAGGGGACAGGTGGGATTCAGATACGCAGTATTTT.

The V call is TRBV9, the J call TRBJ1-2; D call uncertain. This CDR3 comprises 16 residues. The germline gives CDR1 SGDLS, CDR2 YYNGEE. Trimming left V 3 bases short and J 2 bases short, with 17 bases between. CDR3 sequence (DNA): TGTGCCAGCAGCGCCTCCTTTGGGCAGGTCAACTATGGCTACACCTTC. It codes for CASSASFGQVNYGYTF.

The chain employs TRBV25-1 and TRBJ2-5; D is possibly TRBD2 (6 bases). Per germline, CDR1 MGHDK and CDR2 SYGVNS. The CDR3 is 16 residues long. Trimming removed 8 bases at V and 5 bases at J, with 24 bases between. The CDR3 reads CASVWRAGPLGETQYF. The CDR3 coding sequence is TGTGCCAGCGTCTGGAGGGCGGGGCCTTTGGGGGAGACCCAGTACTTC.

The chain employs TRBV6-5 and TRBJ2-7, with 8 bases aligning to TRBD2. The CDR3 sequence is 12 residues long. V was pared by 8 bases and J by 3 bases, with 3 bases of the junction left unmatched. Germline assignment: CDR1 MNHEY and CDR2 SVGAGI. CDR3: CASETSVYEQYF. The CDR3, as DNA: TGTGCCAGCGAGACTAGCGTCTACGAGCAGTACTTC.

The chain recombines TRBV27 with TRBJ1-2, with unresolved D. CDR1 is MNHEY, CDR2 SMNVEV, per germline (reference sequence). V was trimmed by 7 bases and J by 3 bases, leaving 9 bases between them. The CDR3 contains 12 residues. CDR3 bases: TGTGCCAGCAAAGCCCGGGACTATGGCTACACCTTC. Protein: CASKARDYGYTF.

The chain links TRBV6-6 to TRBJ1-3; 10 nucleotides align to TRBD1. This CDR3 comprises 15 residues. The V gene's germline CDR1 is MNHNY and CDR2 SVGAGI (reference sequence). Trimming cost V 6 bases and J 1 base; bases outside gene matches: 3. CDR3 in DNA: TGTGCCAGCAGCCGACAGGGGGCTTCTGGAAACACCATATATTTT. It yields the protein CASSRQGASGNTIYF.

The chain uses TRBV19 and TRBJ1-5; maybe TRBD1 (6 bases). CDR1 is LNHDA and CDR2 is SQIVND in the germline V gene (reference sequence). This CDR3 contains 13 residues. V was clipped by 7 bases and J by 4 bases, with 11 bases between them. DNA of the CDR3: TGTGCCAGTACGGGGACAAAAAATCAGCCCCAGCATTTT. As protein: CASTGTKNQPQHF.

The V call is TRBV9, the J call TRBJ1-2, with D possibly matching TRBD1 (6 bases). This CDR3 has 14 amino acids. The germline V and J ends were trimmed by 0 bases and 4 bases, with 10 bases remaining between them. Germline V CDR1 and CDR2: SGDLS, YYNGEE. The CDR3: CASSVGPGAYGYTF. For the CDR3, the DNA is TGTGCCAGCAGCGTAGGCCCAGGGGCCTATGGCTACACCTTC.

This rearrangement joins TRBV19 to TRBJ1-3; 8 nucleotides agree with TRBD1. From germline, CDR1 is LNHDA and CDR2 SQIVND (reference sequence). Trimming took 5 bases from V and 8 from J; bases not matched to a gene: 14. CDR3 length: 16 residues. The CDR3 region has the DNA TGTGCCAGTAGTTCCACCCTAGACAGGGGCGATGACACCATATATTTT. Its translation: CASSSTLDRGDDTIYF.

The J gene is TRBJ2-5, the V gene TRBV29-1; D perhaps matches TRBD1 (6 bases). This CDR3 spans 14 amino acids. The germline V gene encodes CDR1 SQVTM and CDR2 ANQGSEA. The germline V and J ends were trimmed by 7 bases and 5 bases, with 20 bases remaining between them. CDR3 coding DNA: TGCAGCGGGACCCGTAAGGGGGAGACGGAGACCCAGTACTTC. It specifies CSGTRKGETETQYF.

The V and J genes are TRBV7-6 and TRBJ1-6; D not certain. Trimming removed 5 bases at V and 8 bases at J, with 16 bases between. Germline assignment: CDR1 SGHVS and CDR2 FNYEAQ. The CDR3 sequence is 15 residues long. The CDR3 DNA reads TGTGCCAGCAGCCACACAGTCGTGGGCGATTCACCCCTCCACTTT. Amino acids: CASSHTVVGDSPLHF.

The chain is built from TRBV6-6 and TRBJ2-7, with 9 bases that match TRBD1. CDR1 MNHNY and CDR2 SVGAGI come from the germline V gene (reference sequence). V gave up 4 bases and J gave up 13 bases; unmatched junction bases: 17. The CDR3 totals 15 residues. In DNA form, the CDR3 reads TGTGCCAGCAGTTCCCTCCGCCAGGGACAGGGAAGATCTTACTTC. Protein sequence: CASSSLRQGQGRSYF.

V is TRBV19 and J is TRBJ2-3; 8 nucleotides align to TRBD1. The germline V gene has CDR1 LNHDA and CDR2 SQIVND (reference sequence). CDR3 length: 13 residues. The ends lost 9 bases at V and 5 bases at J; junction bases unmatched: 7. CDR3 protein: CASRIQGGDTQYF. Written as DNA, the CDR3 is TGTGCCAGCAGGATACAGGGGGGAGATACGCAGTATTTT.

The chain is built from TRBV3-1 (or the pseudogene TRBV3-2) and TRBJ2-7; D is undetermined. The CDR3 is 15 amino acids. The germline V gene has CDR1 LGHDT and CDR2 YNNKEL (reference sequence). Between the trimmed V and J ends, which lost 2 bases and 4 bases, there was a span of 15 bases. CDR3 region: CASSQIHTGSYEQYF. CDR3 in DNA: TGTGCCAGCAGCCAAATACACACGGGTTCATACGAGCAGTACTTC.

The chain uses TRBV28 and TRBJ2-7, with D maybe TRBD2 (6 bases). This CDR3 spans 15 amino acids. Germline CDR1 is MDHEN and CDR2 is SYDVKM. V lost 0 bases, J lost 3 bases, and 12 bases lay in between. The CDR3 spells CASSLWEGYRYEQYF. The CDR3 nucleotides are TGTGCCAGCAGTTTATGGGAGGGATACCGCTACGAGCAGTACTTC.

A single count supports this clone. The gene calls are TRBV15 and TRBJ1-1, with 7 nucleotides matching TRBD1. Germline V gene lookup returns CDR1 LNHNV and CDR2 YYDKDF (reference sequence). Trimming removed 1 base from V and 4 bases from J; junction bases left unmatched: 15. The CDR3 consists of 18 residues. The CDR3, as DNA: TGTGCCACCAGCAGAGGGCCGACAGGGCCATCTCGGGGCACTGAAGCTTTCTTT. Its protein product is CATSRGPTGPSRGTEAFF.

V gene TRBV30 combines with J gene TRBJ1-1, with a weak D call TRBD1 (6 bases). CDR1 is GTSNPN and CDR2 is SVGIG in the germline V gene (reference sequence). CDR3 length: 13 amino acids. The ends were cut back, 4 bases at V and 4 bases at J, with 13 bases in the middle. CDR3 DNA: TGTGCCTGGATCAAGGGGGGGAGCACTGAAGCTTTCTTT. It encodes CAWIKGGSTEAFF.